This is a list of T cell receptor beta chains from one sample in a study of blood T cell repertoires in COVID-19. TCRdb's copy holds only in-frame clones and misses some; the assay was immunoSEQ multiplex PCR. The sample includes 45,000 to 70,000 clones, approximately 90% of them seen just once. The sample taken for sequencing was peripheral blood. All receptors come from a woman aged 55-70 years with active COVID-19. Each CDR3 is given with its conserved first and last residue. D genes are given only for firm matches. The size entry is marked missing in some rows and otherwise reads once, few, many or a size class.

v_gene: TRBV19; abundance: NA; j_gene: TRBJ1-6; d_gene: TRBD1; CDR3nt: TGTGCCAGTAGGCGGGGACAGGGGTTTTCACCCCTCCACTTT; CDR3aa: CASRRGQGFSPLHF
v_gene: TRBV5-8; abundance: NA; j_gene: TRBJ1-5; d_gene: NA; CDR3nt: TGTGCCAGCAGCTTGTACCAGGGCTATAGCAATCAGCCCCAGCATTTT; CDR3aa: CASSLYQGYSNQPQHF
v_gene: TRBV5-6; abundance: few; j_gene: TRBJ1-1; d_gene: NA; CDR3nt: TGTGCCAGCAGCTTGGGGGTGGCGGCTGAAGCTTTCTTT; CDR3aa: CASSLGVAAEAFF
v_gene: TRBV5-4; abundance: NA; j_gene: TRBJ2-5; d_gene: TRBD2; CDR3nt: TGTGCCAGCAGCTTGTCGCGCGGGGGGAACCGAGAGACCCAGTACTTC; CDR3aa: CASSLSRGGNRETQYF
v_gene: TRBV7-8; abundance: NA; j_gene: TRBJ1-2; d_gene: NA; CDR3nt: TGTGCCAGCAGCGGGAGCAGGGACATAACCTTC; CDR3aa: CASSGSRDITF
v_gene: TRBV5-6; abundance: NA; j_gene: TRBJ2-2; d_gene: TRBD1; CDR3nt: TGTGCCAGCAGCTCCGGACAGGGGGCTAACACCGGGGAGCTGTTTTTT; CDR3aa: CASSSGQGANTGELFF
v_gene: TRBV29-1; abundance: NA; j_gene: TRBJ1-2; d_gene: NA; CDR3nt: TGCAGCGTTGCCGGCAGGGAAGACTATGGCTACACCTTC; CDR3aa: CSVAGREDYGYTF
v_gene: TRBV4-1; abundance: few; j_gene: TRBJ2-1; d_gene: TRBD2; CDR3nt: TGCGCCAGCAGCCAGTCTCCTAGCGGGGGGTCGAAGCAGTTCTTC; CDR3aa: CASSQSPSGGSKQFF
v_gene: TRBV4-1; abundance: NA; j_gene: TRBJ2-1; d_gene: TRBD2; CDR3nt: TGCGCCAGCAGCCAAGATAACCTAGCGGTCTCCTACAATGAGCAGTTCTTC; CDR3aa: CASSQDNLAVSYNEQFF
v_gene: TRBV4-1; abundance: NA; j_gene: TRBJ1-5; d_gene: NA; CDR3nt: TGCGCCAGCAGCCCGGAAGTAGGGGTCAATCAGCCCCAGCATTTT; CDR3aa: CASSPEVGVNQPQHF
v_gene: TRBV3-1/TRBV3-2; abundance: NA; j_gene: TRBJ1-6; d_gene: TRBD1; CDR3nt: TGTGCCAGCAGCCAAGGAGGACAGGGGGCTAATTCACCCCTCCACTTT; CDR3aa: CASSQGGQGANSPLHF
v_gene: TRBV19; abundance: NA; j_gene: TRBJ1-5; d_gene: TRBD1; CDR3nt: TGTGCCAGTAGTCCGGGCACCGGGACAGGGGCTTTCTGGTACAATCAGCCCCAGCATTTT; CDR3aa: CASSPGTGTGAFWYNQPQHF
v_gene: TRBV21-1; abundance: NA; j_gene: TRBJ2-4; d_gene: NA; CDR3nt: TGTGCCAGCAATGCCCCCTCCGGACAGGGTTTAAGGGCAGACAAAAACATTCAGTACTTC; CDR3aa: CASNAPSGQGLRADKNIQYF
v_gene: TRBV4-2; abundance: NA; j_gene: TRBJ2-5; d_gene: TRBD1; CDR3nt: TGTGCCAGCAGCCAAGATAGACGGGGACAGGGGAGGGTAATAGAGACCCAGTACTTC; CDR3aa: CASSQDRRGQGRVIETQYF
v_gene: TRBV11-2; abundance: NA; j_gene: TRBJ1-3; d_gene: NA; CDR3nt: TGTGCCAGCAGCTTAGTCTTCCCGGGCTCTGGAAACACCATATATTTT; CDR3aa: CASSLVFPGSGNTIYF
v_gene: TRBV15; abundance: NA; j_gene: TRBJ1-2; d_gene: NA; CDR3nt: TGTGCCACCAGCAGAGAGGAGGGAGACGGCTACACCTTC; CDR3aa: CATSREEGDGYTF
v_gene: TRBV3-1/TRBV3-2; abundance: NA; j_gene: TRBJ1-2; d_gene: NA; CDR3nt: TGTGCCAGCAGCCCAGGGTTAAGTGGCTACACCTTC; CDR3aa: CASSPGLSGYTF
v_gene: TRBV6-2/TRBV6-3; abundance: NA; j_gene: TRBJ2-7; d_gene: TRBD2; CDR3nt: TGTGCCAGCAGTAAGCAATCGGGGGGGCTAGACTACGAGCAGTACTTC; CDR3aa: CASSKQSGGLDYEQYF
v_gene: TRBV19; abundance: NA; j_gene: TRBJ2-3; d_gene: TRBD2; CDR3nt: TGTGCCAGTAGTATAAGCGGGGTGAGCACAGATACGCAGTATTTT; CDR3aa: CASSISGVSTDTQYF
v_gene: TRBV11-3; abundance: NA; j_gene: TRBJ2-2; d_gene: TRBD1; CDR3nt: TGTGCCAGCAGCCTCTCGGGACAGTACACCGGGGAGCTGTTTTTT; CDR3aa: CASSLSGQYTGELFF
v_gene: TRBV5-1; abundance: NA; j_gene: TRBJ2-2; d_gene: NA; CDR3nt: TGCGCCAGCGGCCTCCCGCTAGGGAACACCGGGGAGCTGTTTTTT; CDR3aa: CASGLPLGNTGELFF
v_gene: TRBV11-2; abundance: NA; j_gene: TRBJ2-3; d_gene: TRBD2; CDR3nt: TGTGCCAGCAGCTTAGGGACTAGCGGGGGGGGGAATACGCAGTATTTT; CDR3aa: CASSLGTSGGGNTQYF
v_gene: TRBV2; abundance: NA; j_gene: TRBJ1-2; d_gene: TRBD1; CDR3nt: TGTGCCAGCAGCCTACTCCCGGGACAGGGGGCAGGCGGCTACACCTTC; CDR3aa: CASSLLPGQGAGGYTF
v_gene: TRBV6-5; abundance: NA; j_gene: TRBJ1-6; d_gene: NA; CDR3nt: TGTGCCAGCAGCACTCCAGGGAATTCACCCCTCCACTTT; CDR3aa: CASSTPGNSPLHF
v_gene: TRBV21-1; abundance: NA; j_gene: TRBJ2-7; d_gene: NA; CDR3nt: TGTGCCAGGGGGGCAGGAAACGAGCAGTACTTC; CDR3aa: CARGAGNEQYF
v_gene: TRBV5-5; abundance: NA; j_gene: TRBJ2-7; d_gene: TRBD2; CDR3nt: TGTGCCAGCAGCTTGGCTTGGACTAGCGGGGGCTACGAGCAGTACTTC; CDR3aa: CASSLAWTSGGYEQYF
v_gene: TRBV18; abundance: few; j_gene: TRBJ2-2; d_gene: NA; CDR3nt: TGTGCCAGCTCTACATCGGAGGACCTGGGCACCGGGGAGCTGTTTTTT; CDR3aa: CASSTSEDLGTGELFF
v_gene: TRBV7-9; abundance: NA; j_gene: TRBJ2-1; d_gene: NA; CDR3nt: TGTGCCAGCAGCTTAGGGAGGACCTACAATGAGCAGTTCTTC; CDR3aa: CASSLGRTYNEQFF
v_gene: TRBV5-1; abundance: NA; j_gene: TRBJ2-1; d_gene: TRBD1; CDR3nt: TGCGCCAGCAGCTTAGGGTGGGGACAGGGTGCCAATGAGCAGTTCTTC; CDR3aa: CASSLGWGQGANEQFF
v_gene: TRBV7-7; abundance: NA; j_gene: TRBJ2-3; d_gene: NA; CDR3nt: TGTGCCAGCAGCTTCGCGGGACTTACAACAGATACGCAGTATTTT; CDR3aa: CASSFAGLTTDTQYF
v_gene: TRBV7-9; abundance: NA; j_gene: TRBJ2-2; d_gene: NA; CDR3nt: TGTGCCAGCAGTGTGGGAGAAACCGGGGAGCTGTTTTTT; CDR3aa: CASSVGETGELFF
v_gene: TRBV19; abundance: once; j_gene: TRBJ1-2; d_gene: TRBD1; CDR3nt: TGTGCCAGTACGGGACAGGGGCATGGCTACACCTTC; CDR3aa: CASTGQGHGYTF
v_gene: TRBV11-3; abundance: NA; j_gene: TRBJ2-1; d_gene: NA; CDR3nt: TGTGCCAGCAGCCGTCGCTCAGGGGCTGAGCAGTTCTTC; CDR3aa: CASSRRSGAEQFF
v_gene: TRBV4-2; abundance: NA; j_gene: TRBJ2-1; d_gene: TRBD2; CDR3nt: TGTGCCAGCAGCCCCCTACTAAGCGGGGGTACATACAATGAGCAGTTCTTC; CDR3aa: CASSPLLSGGTYNEQFF
v_gene: TRBV5-5; abundance: NA; j_gene: TRBJ1-3; d_gene: NA; CDR3nt: TGTGCCAGCAGCTTGGGGAGTGGAAACACCATATATTTT; CDR3aa: CASSLGSGNTIYF
v_gene: TRBV10-2; abundance: NA; j_gene: TRBJ1-3; d_gene: TRBD1; CDR3nt: TGCGCCAGCAGTGACGACAGGGGCTCTGGAAACACCATATATTTT; CDR3aa: CASSDDRGSGNTIYF
v_gene: TRBV27; abundance: NA; j_gene: TRBJ2-3; d_gene: TRBD2; CDR3nt: TGTGCCAGCAGGGGGACTAGCGGGGTTTGGGATACGCAGTATTTT; CDR3aa: CASRGTSGVWDTQYF
v_gene: TRBV7-8; abundance: NA; j_gene: TRBJ1-6; d_gene: TRBD1; CDR3nt: TGTGCCAGCAGCTTAGACCAAGGACAGGTCGCGAATTCACCCCTCCACTTT; CDR3aa: CASSLDQGQVANSPLHF
v_gene: TRBV29-1; abundance: NA; j_gene: TRBJ2-5; d_gene: TRBD2; CDR3nt: TGCAGCGTTACTAGCGGGGGGGCCCAAGAGACCCAGTACTTC; CDR3aa: CSVTSGGAQETQYF
v_gene: TRBV10-1; abundance: few; j_gene: TRBJ2-7; d_gene: TRBD1; CDR3nt: TGCGCCAGCAGTGAACGGACAGGGGGCTCAAGGGAGCAGTACTTC; CDR3aa: CASSERTGGSREQYF
v_gene: TRBV2; abundance: NA; j_gene: TRBJ1-1; d_gene: NA; CDR3nt: TGTGCCAGCAGTGGCCAAATCAGGGGCACTGAAGCTTTCTTT; CDR3aa: CASSGQIRGTEAFF
v_gene: TRBV11-2; abundance: NA; j_gene: TRBJ1-6; d_gene: NA; CDR3nt: TGTGCCAGCAGCAGACAAGCCGCTGGGAATTCACCCCTCCACTTT; CDR3aa: CASSRQAAGNSPLHF
v_gene: TRBV5-6; abundance: NA; j_gene: TRBJ1-4; d_gene: NA; CDR3nt: TGTGCCAGCAGCCGGAAACCGGGAGATAATGAAAAACTGTTTTTT; CDR3aa: CASSRKPGDNEKLFF
v_gene: TRBV7-6; abundance: NA; j_gene: TRBJ2-7; d_gene: NA; CDR3nt: TGTGCCAGCAGCCTTGGGAGCTCCGGGGAGCAGTACTTC; CDR3aa: CASSLGSSGEQYF
v_gene: TRBV30; abundance: once; j_gene: TRBJ1-1; d_gene: NA; CDR3nt: TGTGCCTGGAGTCGGACTGAAGCTTTCTTT; CDR3aa: CAWSRTEAFF
v_gene: TRBV30; abundance: NA; j_gene: TRBJ1-3; d_gene: TRBD1; CDR3nt: TGTGCCTGGAGCTACGGGACAGCCTCTGGAAACACCATATATTTT; CDR3aa: CAWSYGTASGNTIYF